This TCR beta chain was identified during a study of identical twins. Findings of the study overall: Twins showed weaker excess sharing in their beta out-of-frame sequences. Whereas memory repertoires showed no such difference, abundant cord blood beta clonotypes carried fewer insertions.

From the 5' RACE reads, TCRdb called clonotypes with MiXCR, one entry per CDR3 protein. This table holds a few hundred thousand distinct CDR3 sequences, nearly 10% found once. This clonotype has at least ten counts. What it recognizes is unknown. The CDR3 length is 14 residues. The sample also formed part of further work on yellow fever vaccine responses in identical twins.

This clonotype originated in a young woman in good health. Input material: PBMCs. The V and J genes are TRBV21-1 and TRBJ2-7; the table's D call, TRBD1, was not checked against the DNA. TRBV21-1 represents a pseudogene. The CDR3 spells CASSDRGSDYEQYF. The CDR3 DNA reads as TGTGCCAGCAGTGATAGGGGATCAGACTACGAGCAGTACTTC.